These 7 T cell receptor beta chains were all obtained from the same sample, sequenced in a study of T-cell reconstitution after alpha-beta-depleted transplantation in children. Unique molecular identifiers tagged the TCRbeta library. A single record per CDR3 protein comes from TCRdb applying MiXCR to the PCR reads. The data hold roughly 250,000 distinct CDR3 sequences, with roughly 8.2% observed a single time. Sequencing was performed on PBMCs, mostly from graft donor cells, taken 180 days after TCRalphabeta/CD19-depleted stem cell transplant. The receptors come from a male patient under 18 who had a stem cell transplant for acute lymphoblastic leukemia, so the T cells may come from the graft donor.

Many counts were recorded for this clonotype. V is TRBV10-3 and J is TRBJ2-5, with a tentative D call TRBD2 (5 bases). CDR1 and CDR2 (germline): ENHRY, SYGVKD. Trimming removed 7 bases from V and 5 bases from J, with 14 bases in between. The CDR3 consists of 13 residues. The CDR3 nucleotides read TGTGCCATCAAGAATTCGGGCGGGGAGACCCAGTACTTC. The encoded protein is CAIKNSGGETQYF.

The sample holds many counts of this clonotype. The chain joins TRBV12-3 or TRBV12-4 to TRBJ2-3; D possibly corresponds to TRBD1 (5 bases). CDR3 size: 12 residues. V was trimmed by 3 bases and J by 7 bases, leaving 8 bases between them. CDR3 bases: TGTGCCAGCAGTTTCAGGGATAATACGCAGTATTTT. Translating it yields CASSFRDNTQYF.

In this sample, this clonotype turned up many times. V gene TRBV21-1 combines with J gene TRBJ2-7; the D call in the table, TRBD1, was not verified against the DNA. TRBV21-1 represents a pseudogene. The CDR3 totals 14 residues. The CDR3 region has the DNA TGTGCCAGCAGCTCTACAGGGGGTAGCCACGAGCAGTACTTC. Protein product: CASSSTGGSHEQYF.

This clonotype was observed at least ten times. This chain connects TRBV7-2 to TRBJ2-2, with a possible D match to TRBD1 (6 bases). V was pared by 4 bases and J by 4 bases, with 10 bases between. Germline CDR1 and CDR2: SGHTA and FQGNSA. The CDR3 is 14 amino acids. The CDR3 nucleotides read TGTGCCAGCAGCTCGACAGGAGGCACCGGGGAGCTGTTTTTT. It codes for CASSSTGGTGELFF.

This clonotype has a count of ten or more. The rearrangement joins TRBV4-1 to TRBJ2-7; D gene ambiguous. The CDR3 consists of 10 residues. V was shortened by 1 base and J by 7 bases, with 2 bases between the two germline ends. The V gene's germline CDR1 is MGHRA and CDR2 YSYEKL. CDR3 loop: CASSQVEQYF. The CDR3 DNA reads TGCGCCAGCAGCCAAGTAGAGCAGTACTTC.

This clonotype was observed many times. The chain links TRBV2 to TRBJ2-1, with TRBD2 matching over 13 bases. Losses at the gene ends were 6 bases for V and 4 bases for J; bases not matched to a gene: 9. The length of the CDR3 is 17 residues. CDR1 and CDR2 from the germline V gene are SNHLY and FYNNEI. The chain's CDR3 is CASSETGTSGIYNEQFF. CDR3 sequence (DNA): TGTGCCAGCAGCGAGACCGGGACTAGCGGGATATACAATGAGCAGTTCTTC.

This clonotype was counted many times. The rearrangement uses TRBV10-3 and TRBJ2-7; 7 bases fit TRBD1. The CDR3 consists of 14 residues. Germline assignment: CDR1 ENHRY and CDR2 SYGVKD. J gave up 0 bases and V 10 bases, and 9 bases lay outside the gene matches. The CDR3 DNA sequence: TGTGCCACGAGCCAGGGGGAGAGCTCCTACGAGCAGTACTTC. Encoded protein: CATSQGESSYEQYF.